The TCR beta chain under discussion was sequenced for a study of blood T cells in healthy people across ages. This clonotype appeared a few times. Compared with germline, one end of the junction differs, possibly owing to a read error. A sample-barcoded 5' primer and a J-beta primer mix were used in a second PCR of about 7 to 11 cycles. In TCRdb, the 5' RACE reads were re-called with MiXCR into one record per CDR3 protein. Of almost 1 million distinct CDR3 sequences listed, roughly 51% are singletons. CDR1 is MNHNS, CDR2 SASEGT, per germline. The CDR3 is 13 amino acids. The rearrangement joins TRBV6-1 to TRBJ1-4; 8 bases map to TRBD1. The sequence was obtained from a woman aged 60-75 years in good health. The sequencing sample was made of blood. CDR3 region: CASSGQGNEKLFF. The CDR3 DNA follows: TGTGCCAGTAGTGGACAGGGAAATGAAAAACTGTTTTTT.